The clone carrying this T cell receptor beta chain was counted a few times. Its specificity is unknown. The sample originates from a study of blood T cells in healthy people across ages. Study-level points and caveats: Possibly confounding the expanded clonotype changes was the fact that donor CMV status was unknown.

Next came a second PCR, run for about 6 to 12 cycles, which used a sample-barcoded 5' primer along with a J-beta primer mix. TCRdb reprocessed the 5' RACE reads via MiXCR and lists one record per CDR3 protein. The sample records hundreds of thousands of distinct CDR3 sequences, roughly 43% being singletons. Trimming at V came to 7 bases and at J to 4 bases, leaving 6 bases not matched to a gene. The germline CDR1 and CDR2 sequences are MDHEN and SYDVKM. This CDR3 has 13 residues. Sequences were obtained from blood. The TCR sequence derives from a man older than 75 in good health. This chain links TRBV28 with TRBJ2-7; 8 nucleotides agree with TRBD2. In nucleotides, the CDR3 is TGTGCCAGCATTGCGGGAGGAAAATACGAGCAGTACTTC. Translated, it gives CASIAGGKYEQYF.